This T cell receptor (beta chain) emerged from a study of blood T cells in healthy people across ages. General study findings and limits: Age brought a roughly linear fall in TCR beta diversity measured per million T cells. No conclusive comparison of naive versus antigen-experienced cells was possible with unsorted PBMCs.

The CDR3 extends over 15 amino acids. Germline CDR1 and CDR2: SNHLY and FYNNEI. The V end lost 4 bases, the J end lost 4 bases, and 14 bases lay between the germline ends. As regards this clonotype: The antigen is not known.

The second PCR ran roughly 6 to 12 cycles with a sample-barcoded 5' primer and J-beta primers. Template switching added a 12-random-nucleotide identifier to every cDNA molecule. TCRdb re-called the 5' RACE reads through MiXCR, storing one row per CDR3 protein. The table records about 1.5 million distinct CDR3 sequences, under 55% of them present only once. The specimen was blood. The sequence derives from a woman aged 18 to 35 in good health. The rearrangement joins TRBV2 to TRBJ1-5, with D perhaps matching TRBD1 (6 bases). The CDR3 DNA reads as TGTGCCAGCAGTGTTAGACAGGTGGGGAATCAGCCCCAGCATTTT. Translated: CASSVRQVGNQPQHF.